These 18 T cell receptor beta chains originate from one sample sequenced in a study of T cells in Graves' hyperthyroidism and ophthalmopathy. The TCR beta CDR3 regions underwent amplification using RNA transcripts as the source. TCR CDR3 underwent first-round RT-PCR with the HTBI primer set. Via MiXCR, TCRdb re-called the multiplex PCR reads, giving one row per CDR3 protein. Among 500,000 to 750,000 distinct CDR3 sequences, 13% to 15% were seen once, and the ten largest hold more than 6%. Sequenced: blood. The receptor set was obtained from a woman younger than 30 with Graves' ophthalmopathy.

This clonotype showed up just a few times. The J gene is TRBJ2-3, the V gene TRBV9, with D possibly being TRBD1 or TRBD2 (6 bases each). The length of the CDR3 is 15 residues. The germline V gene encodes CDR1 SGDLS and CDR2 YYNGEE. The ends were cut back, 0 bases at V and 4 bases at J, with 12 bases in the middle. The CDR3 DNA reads TGTGCCAGCAGCGTAGGGGGGGCCAAGGCAGATACGCAGTATTTT. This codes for CASSVGGAKADTQYF.

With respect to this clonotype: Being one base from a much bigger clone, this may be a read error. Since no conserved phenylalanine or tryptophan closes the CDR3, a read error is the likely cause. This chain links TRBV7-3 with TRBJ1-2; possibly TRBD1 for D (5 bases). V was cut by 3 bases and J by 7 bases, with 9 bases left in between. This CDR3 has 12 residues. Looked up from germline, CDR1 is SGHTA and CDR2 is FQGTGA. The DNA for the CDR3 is TGTGCCAGCAGCTTTGGGACGCCTGGCTACACCCTC. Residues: CASSFGTPGYTL.

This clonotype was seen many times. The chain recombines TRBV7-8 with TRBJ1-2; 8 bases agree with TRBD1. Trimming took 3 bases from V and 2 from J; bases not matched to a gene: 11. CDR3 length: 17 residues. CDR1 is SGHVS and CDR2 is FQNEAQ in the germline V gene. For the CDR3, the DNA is TGTGCCAGCAGCTTTCTGGGTAGACAGGGGCAGAACTATGGCTACACCTTC. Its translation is CASSFLGRQGQNYGYTF.

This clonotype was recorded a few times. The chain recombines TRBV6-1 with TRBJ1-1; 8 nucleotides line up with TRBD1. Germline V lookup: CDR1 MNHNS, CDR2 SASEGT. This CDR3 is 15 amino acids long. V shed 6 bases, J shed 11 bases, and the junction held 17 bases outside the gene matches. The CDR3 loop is CASRPGGRGRVTAFF. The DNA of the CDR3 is TGTGCCAGCAGGCCGGGTGGCAGGGGGCGAGTCACGGCTTTCTTT.

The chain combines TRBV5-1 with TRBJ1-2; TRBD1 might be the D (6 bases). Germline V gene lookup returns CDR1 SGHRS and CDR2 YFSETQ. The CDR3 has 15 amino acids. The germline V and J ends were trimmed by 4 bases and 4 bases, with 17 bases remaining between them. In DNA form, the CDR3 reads TGCGCCAGCAGCCTCCAACAGGGATTGGGCTATGGCTACACCTTC. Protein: CASSLQQGLGYGYTF.

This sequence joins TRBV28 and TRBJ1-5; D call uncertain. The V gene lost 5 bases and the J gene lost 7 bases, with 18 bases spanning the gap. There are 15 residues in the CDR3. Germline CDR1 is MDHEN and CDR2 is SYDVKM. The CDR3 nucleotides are TGTGCCAGCAGTCCCCACCCCTTGCCGGGGCAGCCCCAGCATTTT. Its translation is CASSPHPLPGQPQHF. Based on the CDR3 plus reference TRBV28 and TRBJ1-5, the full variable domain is DVKVTQSSRYLVKRTGEKVFLECVQDMDHENMFWYRQDPGLGLRLIYFSYDVKMKEKGDIPEGYSVSREKKERFSLILESASTNQTSMYLCASSPHPLPGQPQHFGDGTRLSIL.

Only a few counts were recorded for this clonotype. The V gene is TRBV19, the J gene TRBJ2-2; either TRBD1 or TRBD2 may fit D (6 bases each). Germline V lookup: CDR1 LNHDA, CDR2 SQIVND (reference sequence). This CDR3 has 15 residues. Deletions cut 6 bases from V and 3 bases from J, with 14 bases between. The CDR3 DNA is TGTGCCAGTAGGAGGGGGGCGGGGTACACCGGGGAGCTGTTTTTT. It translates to CASRRGAGYTGELFF. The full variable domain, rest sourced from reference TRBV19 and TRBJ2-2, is DGGITQSPKYLFRKEGQNVTLSCEQNLNHDAMYWYRQDPGQGLRLIYYSQIVNDFQKGDIAEGYSVSREKKESFPLTVTSAQKNPTAFYLCASRRGAGYTGELFFGEGSRLTVL.

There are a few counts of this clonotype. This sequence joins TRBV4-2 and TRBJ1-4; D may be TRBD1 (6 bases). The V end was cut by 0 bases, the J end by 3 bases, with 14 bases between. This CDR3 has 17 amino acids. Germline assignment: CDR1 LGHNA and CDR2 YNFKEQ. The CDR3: CASSQEPAGAANEKLFF. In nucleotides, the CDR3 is TGTGCCAGCAGCCAAGAGCCTGCGGGGGCGGCTAATGAAAAACTGTTTTTT.

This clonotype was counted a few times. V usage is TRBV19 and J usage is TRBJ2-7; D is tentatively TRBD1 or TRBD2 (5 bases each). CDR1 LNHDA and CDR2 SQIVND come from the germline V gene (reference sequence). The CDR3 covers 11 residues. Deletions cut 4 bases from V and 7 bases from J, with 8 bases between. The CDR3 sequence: CASSRGMEQYF. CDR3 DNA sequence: TGTGCCAGTAGTAGGGGGATGGAGCAGTACTTC.

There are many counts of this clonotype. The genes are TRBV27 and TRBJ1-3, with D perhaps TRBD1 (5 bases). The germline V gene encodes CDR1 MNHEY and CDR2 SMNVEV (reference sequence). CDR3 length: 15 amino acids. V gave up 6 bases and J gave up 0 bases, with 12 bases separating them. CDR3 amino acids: CASSLTGGSGNTIYF. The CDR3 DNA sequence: TGTGCCAGCAGCTTGACGGGGGGCTCTGGAAACACCATATATTTT.

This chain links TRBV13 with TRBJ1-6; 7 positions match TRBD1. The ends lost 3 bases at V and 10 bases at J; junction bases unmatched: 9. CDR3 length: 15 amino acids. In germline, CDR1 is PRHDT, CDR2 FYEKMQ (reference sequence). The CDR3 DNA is TGTGCCAGCAGCTTGGAACAGGGGATCGGCTCACCCCTCCACTTT. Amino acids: CASSLEQGIGSPLHF.

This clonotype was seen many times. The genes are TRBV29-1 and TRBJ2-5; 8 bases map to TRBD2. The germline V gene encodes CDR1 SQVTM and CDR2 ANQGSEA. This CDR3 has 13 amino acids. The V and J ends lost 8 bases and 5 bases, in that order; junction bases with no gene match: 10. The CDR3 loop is CSTGRGAGETQYF. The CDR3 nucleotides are TGCAGCACCGGGCGGGGGGCTGGGGAGACCCAGTACTTC.

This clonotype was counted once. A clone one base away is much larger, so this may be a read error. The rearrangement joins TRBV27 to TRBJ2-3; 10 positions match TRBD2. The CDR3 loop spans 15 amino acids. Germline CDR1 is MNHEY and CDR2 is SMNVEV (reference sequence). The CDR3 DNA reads TGTGCCAGCTGTCCACTAGCGGGATATGTAGATACGCAGGATTTT. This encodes CASCPLAGYVDTQDF.

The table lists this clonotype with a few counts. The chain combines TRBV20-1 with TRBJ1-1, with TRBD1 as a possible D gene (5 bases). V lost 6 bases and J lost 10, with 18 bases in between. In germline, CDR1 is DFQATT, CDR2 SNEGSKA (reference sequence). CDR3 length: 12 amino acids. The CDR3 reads CSAILIGTVAFF. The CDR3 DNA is TGCAGTGCCATTTTAATCGGGACGGTAGCTTTCTTT.

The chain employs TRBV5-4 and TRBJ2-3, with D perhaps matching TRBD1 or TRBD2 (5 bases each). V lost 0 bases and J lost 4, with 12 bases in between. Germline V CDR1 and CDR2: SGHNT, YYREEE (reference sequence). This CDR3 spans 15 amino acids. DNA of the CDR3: TGTGCCAGCAGCTTGGTTACCCGGGGACCAGATACGCAGTATTTT. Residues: CASSLVTRGPDTQYF. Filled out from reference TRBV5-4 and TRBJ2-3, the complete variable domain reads ETGVTQSPTHLIKTRGQQVTLRCSSQSGHNTVSWYQQALGQGPQFIFQYYREEENGRGNFPPRFSGLQFPNYSSELNVNALELDDSALYLCASSLVTRGPDTQYFGPGTRLTVL.

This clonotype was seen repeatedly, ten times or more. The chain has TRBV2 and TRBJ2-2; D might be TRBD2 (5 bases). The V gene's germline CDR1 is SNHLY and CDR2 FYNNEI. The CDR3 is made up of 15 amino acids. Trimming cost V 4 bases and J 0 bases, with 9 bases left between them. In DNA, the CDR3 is TGTGCCAGCAGTGGGACTGCCGCGAACACCGGGGAGCTGTTTTTT. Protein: CASSGTAANTGELFF.

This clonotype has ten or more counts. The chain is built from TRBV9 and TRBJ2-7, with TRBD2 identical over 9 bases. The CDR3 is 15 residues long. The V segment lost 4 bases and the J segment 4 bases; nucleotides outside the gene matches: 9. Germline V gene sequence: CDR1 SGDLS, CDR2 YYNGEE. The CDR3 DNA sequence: TGTGCCAGCAGCCCCAGCGGACTAGCGTATTACGAGCAGTACTTC. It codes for CASSPSGLAYYEQYF.

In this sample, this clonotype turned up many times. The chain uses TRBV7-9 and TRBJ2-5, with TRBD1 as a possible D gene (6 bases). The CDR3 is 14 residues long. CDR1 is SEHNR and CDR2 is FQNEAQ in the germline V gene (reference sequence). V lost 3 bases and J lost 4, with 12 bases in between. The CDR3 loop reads CASSLSRGTETQYF. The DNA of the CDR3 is TGTGCCAGCAGCTTGAGCAGGGGCACAGAGACCCAGTACTTC.